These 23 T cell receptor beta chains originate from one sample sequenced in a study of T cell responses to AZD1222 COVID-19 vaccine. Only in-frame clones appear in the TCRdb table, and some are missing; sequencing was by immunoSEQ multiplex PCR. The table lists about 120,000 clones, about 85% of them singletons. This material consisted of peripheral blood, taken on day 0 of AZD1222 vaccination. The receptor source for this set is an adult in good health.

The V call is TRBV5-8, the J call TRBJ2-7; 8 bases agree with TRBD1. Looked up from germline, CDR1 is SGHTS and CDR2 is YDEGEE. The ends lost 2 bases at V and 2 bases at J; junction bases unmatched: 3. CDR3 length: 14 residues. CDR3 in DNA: TGTGCCAGCAGCTTACAACAGGGGGCCTACGAGCAGTACTTC. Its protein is CASSLQQGAYEQYF.

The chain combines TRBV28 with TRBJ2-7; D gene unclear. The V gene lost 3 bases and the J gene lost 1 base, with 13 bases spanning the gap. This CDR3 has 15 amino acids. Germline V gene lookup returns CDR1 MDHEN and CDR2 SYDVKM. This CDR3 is CASSFGNLSSYEQYF. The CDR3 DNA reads TGTGCCAGCAGTTTTGGGAATCTCTCTTCCTACGAGCAGTACTTC.

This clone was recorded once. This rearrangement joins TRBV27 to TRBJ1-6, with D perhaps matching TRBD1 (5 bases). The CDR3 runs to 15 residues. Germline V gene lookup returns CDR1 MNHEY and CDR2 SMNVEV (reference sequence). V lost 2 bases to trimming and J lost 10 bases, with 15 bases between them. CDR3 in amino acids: CASSLIGEGKSPLHF. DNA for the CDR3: TGTGCCAGCAGTTTAATAGGGGAGGGGAAGTCACCCCTCCACTTT.

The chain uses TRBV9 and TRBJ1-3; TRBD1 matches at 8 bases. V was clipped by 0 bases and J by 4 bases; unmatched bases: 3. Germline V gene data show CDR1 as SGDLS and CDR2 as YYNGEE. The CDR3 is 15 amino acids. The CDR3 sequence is CASSVGAGGGNTIYF. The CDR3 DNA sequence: TGTGCCAGCAGCGTAGGTGCAGGGGGCGGAAACACCATATATTTT.

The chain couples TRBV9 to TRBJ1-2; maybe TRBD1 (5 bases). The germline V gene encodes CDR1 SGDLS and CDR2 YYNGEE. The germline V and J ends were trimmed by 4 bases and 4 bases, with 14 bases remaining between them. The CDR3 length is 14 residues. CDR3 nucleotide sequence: TGTGCCAGCAGCCCAGCCGACAGTAGCTATGGCTACACCTTC. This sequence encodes CASSPADSSYGYTF.

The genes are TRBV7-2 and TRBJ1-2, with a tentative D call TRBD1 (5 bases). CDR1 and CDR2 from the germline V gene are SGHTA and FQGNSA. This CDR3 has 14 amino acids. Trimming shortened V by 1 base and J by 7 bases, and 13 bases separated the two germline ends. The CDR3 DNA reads TGTGCCAGCAGCTTAGGGGTCAGGGTTTTTGGCTACACCTTC. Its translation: CASSLGVRVFGYTF.

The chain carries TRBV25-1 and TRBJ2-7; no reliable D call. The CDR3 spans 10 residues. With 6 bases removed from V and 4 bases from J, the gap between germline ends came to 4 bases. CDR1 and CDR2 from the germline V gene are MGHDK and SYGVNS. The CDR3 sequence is CASRGYEQYF. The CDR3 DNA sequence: TGTGCCAGCAGAGGGTACGAGCAGTACTTC.

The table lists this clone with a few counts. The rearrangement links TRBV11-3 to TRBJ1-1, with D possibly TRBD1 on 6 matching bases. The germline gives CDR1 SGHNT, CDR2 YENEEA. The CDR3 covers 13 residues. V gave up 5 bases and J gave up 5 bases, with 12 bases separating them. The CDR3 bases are TGTGCCAGCAGCCCCGGGCAGGGGACTGAAGCTTTCTTT. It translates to CASSPGQGTEAFF.

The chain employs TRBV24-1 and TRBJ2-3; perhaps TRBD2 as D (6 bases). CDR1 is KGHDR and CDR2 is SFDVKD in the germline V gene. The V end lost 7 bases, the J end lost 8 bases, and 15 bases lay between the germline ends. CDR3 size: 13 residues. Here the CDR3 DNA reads TGTGCCACCAGGGGGACTTCGGAGGGTACGCAGTATTTT. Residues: CATRGTSEGTQYF.

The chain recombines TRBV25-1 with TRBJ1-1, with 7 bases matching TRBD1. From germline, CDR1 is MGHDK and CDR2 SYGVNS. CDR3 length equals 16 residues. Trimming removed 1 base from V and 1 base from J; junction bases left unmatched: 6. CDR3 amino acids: CASSELSRTGNTEAFF. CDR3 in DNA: TGTGCCAGCAGTGAATTGTCAAGGACAGGGAACACTGAAGCTTTCTTT.

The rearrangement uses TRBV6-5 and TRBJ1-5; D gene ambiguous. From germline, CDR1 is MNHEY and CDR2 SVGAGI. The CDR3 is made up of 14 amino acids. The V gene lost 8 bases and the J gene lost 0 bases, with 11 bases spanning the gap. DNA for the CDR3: TGTGCCAGCCGAACAGCGTATAGCAATCAGCCCCAGCATTTT. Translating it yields CASRTAYSNQPQHF.

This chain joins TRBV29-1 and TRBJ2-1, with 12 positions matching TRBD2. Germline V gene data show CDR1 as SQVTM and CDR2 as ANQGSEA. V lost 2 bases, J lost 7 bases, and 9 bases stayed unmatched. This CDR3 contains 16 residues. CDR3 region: CSVEKASGGARNEQFF. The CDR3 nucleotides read TGCAGCGTTGAAAAGGCTAGCGGGGGGGCAAGGAATGAGCAGTTCTTC.

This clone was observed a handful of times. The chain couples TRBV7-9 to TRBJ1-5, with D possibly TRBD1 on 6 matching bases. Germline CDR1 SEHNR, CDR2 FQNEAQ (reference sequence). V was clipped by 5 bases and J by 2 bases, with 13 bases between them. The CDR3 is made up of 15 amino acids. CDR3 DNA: TGTGCCAGCAGCCCTAGGGGGGCGGGCAATCAGCCCCAGCATTTT. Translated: CASSPRGAGNQPQHF.

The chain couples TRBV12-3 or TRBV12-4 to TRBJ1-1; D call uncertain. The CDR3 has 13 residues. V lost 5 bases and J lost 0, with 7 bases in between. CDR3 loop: CASSIQLNTEAFF. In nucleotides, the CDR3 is TGTGCCAGCAGTATCCAGCTGAACACTGAAGCTTTCTTT.

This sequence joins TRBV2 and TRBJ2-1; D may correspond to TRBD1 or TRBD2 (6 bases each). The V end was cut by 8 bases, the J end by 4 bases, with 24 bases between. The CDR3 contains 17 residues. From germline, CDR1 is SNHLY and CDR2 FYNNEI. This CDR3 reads CASGETGRGPQYNEQFF. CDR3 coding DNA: TGTGCCAGCGGAGAGACAGGCCGGGGGCCTCAATACAATGAGCAGTTCTTC.

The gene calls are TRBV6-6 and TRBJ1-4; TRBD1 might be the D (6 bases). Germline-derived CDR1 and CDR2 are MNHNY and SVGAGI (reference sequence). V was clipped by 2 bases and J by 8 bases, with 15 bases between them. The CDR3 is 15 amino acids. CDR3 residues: CASSYGGIGVEKLFF. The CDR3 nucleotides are TGTGCCAGCAGTTACGGGGGCATTGGTGTGGAAAAACTGTTTTTT.

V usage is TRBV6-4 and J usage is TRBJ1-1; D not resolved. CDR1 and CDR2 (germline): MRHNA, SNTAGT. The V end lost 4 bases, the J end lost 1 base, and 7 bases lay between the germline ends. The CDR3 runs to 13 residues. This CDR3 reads CASSVSSNTEAFF. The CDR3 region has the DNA TGTGCCAGCAGTGTCTCTTCGAACACTGAAGCTTTCTTT.

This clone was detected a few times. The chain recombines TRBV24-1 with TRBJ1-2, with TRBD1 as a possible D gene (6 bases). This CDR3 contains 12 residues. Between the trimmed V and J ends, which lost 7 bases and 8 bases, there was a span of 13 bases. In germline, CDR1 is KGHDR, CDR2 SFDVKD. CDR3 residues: CATSVQGLGYTF. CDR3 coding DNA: TGTGCCACCAGCGTACAGGGTTTAGGCTACACCTTC.

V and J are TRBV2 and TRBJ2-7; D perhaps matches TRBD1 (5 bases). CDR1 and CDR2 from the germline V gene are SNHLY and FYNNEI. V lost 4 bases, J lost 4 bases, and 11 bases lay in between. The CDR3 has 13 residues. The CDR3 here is CASSAREGYEQYF. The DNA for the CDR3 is TGTGCCAGCAGTGCCAGGGAAGGGTACGAGCAGTACTTC.

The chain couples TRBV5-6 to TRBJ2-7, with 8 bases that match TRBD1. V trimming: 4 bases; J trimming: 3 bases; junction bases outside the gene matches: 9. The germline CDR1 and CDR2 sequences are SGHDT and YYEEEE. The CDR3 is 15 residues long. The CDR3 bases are TGTGCCAGCAGCCAAGGACAGGGAAGGGTCTACGAGCAGTACTTC. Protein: CASSQGQGRVYEQYF.

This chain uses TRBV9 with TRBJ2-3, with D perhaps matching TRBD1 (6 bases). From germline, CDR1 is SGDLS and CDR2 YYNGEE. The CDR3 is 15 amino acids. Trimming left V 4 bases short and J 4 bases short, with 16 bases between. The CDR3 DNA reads TGTGCCAGCAGCCTGACGGACAGCAGGGCAGATACGCAGTATTTT. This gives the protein CASSLTDSRADTQYF. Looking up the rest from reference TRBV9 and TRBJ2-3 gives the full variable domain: DSGVTQTPKHLITATGQRVTLRCSPRSGDLSVYWYQQSLDQGLQFLIQYYNGEERAKGNILERFSAQQFPDLHSELNLSSLELGDSALYFCASSLTDSRADTQYFGPGTRLTVL.

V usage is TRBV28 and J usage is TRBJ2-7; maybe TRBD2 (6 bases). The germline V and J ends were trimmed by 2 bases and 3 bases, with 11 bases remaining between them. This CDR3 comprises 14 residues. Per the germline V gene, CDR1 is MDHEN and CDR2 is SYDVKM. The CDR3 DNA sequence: TGTGCCAGCAGTTTAGGAGGGGAGAACTACGAGCAGTACTTC. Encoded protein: CASSLGGENYEQYF. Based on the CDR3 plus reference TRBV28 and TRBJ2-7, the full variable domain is DVKVTQSSRYLVKRTGEKVFLECVQDMDHENMFWYRQDPGLGLRLIYFSYDVKMKEKGDIPEGYSVSREKKERFSLILESASTNQTSMYLCASSLGGENYEQYFGPGTRLTVT.

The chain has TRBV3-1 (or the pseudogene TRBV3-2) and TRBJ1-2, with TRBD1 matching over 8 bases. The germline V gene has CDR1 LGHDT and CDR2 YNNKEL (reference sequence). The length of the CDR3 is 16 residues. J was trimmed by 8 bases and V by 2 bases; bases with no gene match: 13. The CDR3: CASSQRGQGASEGYTF. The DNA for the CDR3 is TGTGCCAGCAGCCAAAGGGGCCAGGGGGCGTCAGAGGGCTACACCTTC.